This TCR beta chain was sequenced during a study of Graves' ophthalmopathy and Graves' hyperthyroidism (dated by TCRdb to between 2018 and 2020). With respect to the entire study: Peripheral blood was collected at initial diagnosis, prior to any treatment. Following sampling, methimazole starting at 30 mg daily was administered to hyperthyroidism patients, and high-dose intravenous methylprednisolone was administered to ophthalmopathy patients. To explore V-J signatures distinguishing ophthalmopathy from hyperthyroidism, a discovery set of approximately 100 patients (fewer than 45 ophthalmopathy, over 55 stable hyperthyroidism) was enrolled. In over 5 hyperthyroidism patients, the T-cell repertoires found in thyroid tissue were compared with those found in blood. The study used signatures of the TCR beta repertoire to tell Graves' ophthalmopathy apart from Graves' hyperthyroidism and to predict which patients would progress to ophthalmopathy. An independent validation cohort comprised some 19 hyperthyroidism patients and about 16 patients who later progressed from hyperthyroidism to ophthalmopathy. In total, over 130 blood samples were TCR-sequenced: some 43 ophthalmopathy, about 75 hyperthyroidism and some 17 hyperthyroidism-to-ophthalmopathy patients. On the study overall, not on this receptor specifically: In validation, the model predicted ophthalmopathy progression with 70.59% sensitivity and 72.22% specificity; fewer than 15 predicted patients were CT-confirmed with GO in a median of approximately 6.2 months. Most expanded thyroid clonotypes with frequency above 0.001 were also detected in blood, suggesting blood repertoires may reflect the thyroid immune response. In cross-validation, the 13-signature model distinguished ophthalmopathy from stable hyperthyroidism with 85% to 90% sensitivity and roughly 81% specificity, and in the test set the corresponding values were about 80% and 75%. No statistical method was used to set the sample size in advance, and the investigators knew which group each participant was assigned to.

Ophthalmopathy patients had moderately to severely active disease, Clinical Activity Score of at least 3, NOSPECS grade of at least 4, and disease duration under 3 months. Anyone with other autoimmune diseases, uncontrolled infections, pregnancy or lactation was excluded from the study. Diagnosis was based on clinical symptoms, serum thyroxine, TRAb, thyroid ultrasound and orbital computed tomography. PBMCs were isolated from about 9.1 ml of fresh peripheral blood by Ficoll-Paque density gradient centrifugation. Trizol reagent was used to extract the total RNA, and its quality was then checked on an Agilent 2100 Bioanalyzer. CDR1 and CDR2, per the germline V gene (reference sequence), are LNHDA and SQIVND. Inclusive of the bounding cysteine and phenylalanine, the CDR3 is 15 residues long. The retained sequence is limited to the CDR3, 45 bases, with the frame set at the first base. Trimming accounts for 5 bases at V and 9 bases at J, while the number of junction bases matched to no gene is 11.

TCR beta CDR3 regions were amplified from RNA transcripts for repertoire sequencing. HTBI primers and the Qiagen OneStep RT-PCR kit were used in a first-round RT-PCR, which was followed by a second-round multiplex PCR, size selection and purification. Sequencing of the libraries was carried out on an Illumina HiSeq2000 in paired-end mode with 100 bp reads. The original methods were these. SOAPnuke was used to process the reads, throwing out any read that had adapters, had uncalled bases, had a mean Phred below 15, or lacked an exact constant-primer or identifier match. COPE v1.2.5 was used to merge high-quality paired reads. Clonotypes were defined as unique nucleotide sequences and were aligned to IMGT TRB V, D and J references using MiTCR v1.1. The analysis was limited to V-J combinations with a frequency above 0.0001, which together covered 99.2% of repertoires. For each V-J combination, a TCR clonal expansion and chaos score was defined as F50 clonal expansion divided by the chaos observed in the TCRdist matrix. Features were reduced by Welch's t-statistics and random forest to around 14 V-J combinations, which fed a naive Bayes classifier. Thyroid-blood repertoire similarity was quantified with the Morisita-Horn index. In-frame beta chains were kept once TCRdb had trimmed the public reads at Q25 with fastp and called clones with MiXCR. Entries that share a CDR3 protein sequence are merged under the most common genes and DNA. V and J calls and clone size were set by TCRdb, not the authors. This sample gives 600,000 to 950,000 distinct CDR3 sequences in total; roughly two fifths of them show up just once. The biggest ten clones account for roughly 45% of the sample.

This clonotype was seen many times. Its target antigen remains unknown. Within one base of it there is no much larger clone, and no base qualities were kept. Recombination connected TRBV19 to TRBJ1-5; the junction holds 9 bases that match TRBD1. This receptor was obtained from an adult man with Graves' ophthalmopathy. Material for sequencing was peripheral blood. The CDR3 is CASSLGQGRARPQHF. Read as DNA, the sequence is TGTGCCAGTAGTCTCGGACAGGGGCGAGCAAGGCCCCAGCATTTT.